The 7 T cell receptor beta chains given below trace back to one sample, sequenced in a study of blood T cell repertoires in COVID-19. Sequencing was performed with immunoSEQ multiplex PCR; in TCRdb, only in-frame clones are kept and a portion is missing. There are about 190,000 clones in the sample; around 83% occur only once, and roughly 2.9% lies in the top ten. Sequences were obtained from peripheral blood. The receptor source for this set is a man aged 50 or older with active or convalescent COVID-19.

This clone was detected once. V and J are TRBV11-3 and TRBJ2-2; 12 bases align to TRBD2. V was clipped by 4 bases and J by 0 bases; unmatched bases: 3. Germline V gives CDR1 SGHNT, CDR2 YENEEA. The CDR3 length is 17 residues. CDR3 residues: CASSSWTSGANTGELFF. The CDR3 DNA reads as TGTGCCAGCAGCTCTTGGACTAGCGGGGCGAACACCGGGGAGCTGTTTTTT.

This clone was observed a handful of times. V and J are TRBV14 and TRBJ2-1; 8 bases match TRBD1. CDR3 size: 14 residues. The germline gives CDR1 SGHDN, CDR2 FVKESK. With V trimmed by 0 bases and J by 12 bases, 7 bases remained unmatched. The DNA for the CDR3 is TGTGCCAGCAGCCAAGAGACATACGGGACAGGGCAGTTCTTC. Translating it yields CASSQETYGTGQFF. The full variable domain, in which reference TRBV14 and TRBJ2-1 provide the parts outside the CDR3, is EAGVTQFPSHSVIEKGQTVTLRCDPISGHDNLYWYRRVMGKEIKFLLHFVKESKQDESGMPNNRFLAERTGGTYSTLKVQPAELEDSGVYFCASSQETYGTGQFFGPGTRLTVL.

The J gene is TRBJ2-2, the V gene TRBV6-1; 10 bases match TRBD2. V gave up 2 bases and J gave up 6 bases; unmatched junction bases: 3. CDR1 is MNHNS and CDR2 is SASEGT in the germline V gene. The CDR3 sequence is 15 residues long. CDR3 in DNA: TGTGCCAGCAGTGAAAGCGGGAGGGCCTCCGGGGAGCTGTTTTTT. This translates into CASSESGRASGELFF.

The chain combines TRBV7-2 with TRBJ2-3, with D possibly being TRBD2 (5 bases). Trimming cost V 5 bases and J 9 bases, with 15 bases left between them. CDR1 is SGHTA and CDR2 is FQGNSA in the germline V gene. This CDR3 comprises 13 residues. As DNA, the CDR3 is TGTGCCAGCAGCACCTCGGGGTTGGGGACGCAGTATTTT. Translation: CASSTSGLGTQYF. Drawing the rest from reference TRBV7-2 and TRBJ2-3, the complete variable domain is GAGVSQSPSNKVTEKGKDVELRCDPISGHTALYWYRQSLGQGLEFLIYFQGNSAPDKSGLPSDRFSAERTGGSVSTLTIQRTQQEDSAVYLCASSTSGLGTQYFGPGTRLTVL.

This clone has a single count. The chain links TRBV14 to TRBJ1-2, with unresolved D. Germline V gene sequence: CDR1 SGHDN, CDR2 FVKESK. The CDR3 is 15 residues long. V was pared by 0 bases and J by 4 bases, with 12 bases between. The CDR3: CASSQDPAVFYGYTF. The CDR3 bases are TGTGCCAGCAGCCAAGATCCAGCGGTATTCTATGGCTACACCTTC.

To note about this clone: Additional DNA sequences in this sample encode the identical CDR3. This rearrangement joins TRBV27 to TRBJ2-5, with 7 bases that match TRBD2. There are 14 residues in the CDR3. J lost 2 bases, V lost 2 bases, and 2 bases had no gene match. From germline, CDR1 is MNHEY and CDR2 SMNVEV (reference sequence). DNA for the CDR3: TGTGCCAGCAGTTTAGGGGGGGGACAAGAGACCCAGTACTTC. Translated: CASSLGGGQETQYF.

The gene calls are TRBV3-1 (or the pseudogene TRBV3-2) and TRBJ2-5, with D unclear. This CDR3 is 15 amino acids long. Trimming cost V 0 bases and J 2 bases, with 10 bases left between them. Per the germline V gene, CDR1 is LGHDT and CDR2 is YNNKEL (reference sequence). The CDR3, as DNA: TGTGCCAGCAGCCAAGATCTCGGCGGACAAGAGACCCAGTACTTC. Residues: CASSQDLGGQETQYF.